This is a list of T cell receptor beta chains from one sample in a study of blood T cell repertoires in COVID-19. Profiling relied on immunoSEQ multiplex PCR, and the TCRdb table lists in-frame clones only, not all of them. The sample consists of about 410,000 clones, less than 95% of them appearing once. Sequenced material: PBMCs or T cells enriched from blood (not recorded which). The receptors come from a young man who had recovered from COVID-19. Each CDR3 is given with its conserved first and last residue.

J gene: TRBJ2-3
CDR3 length: 15
V gene: TRBV24-1
CDR3 protein: CATSLDRGESDTQYF

J gene: TRBJ1-3
CDR3 length: 15
V gene: TRBV6-1
CDR3 protein: CASSEPEFSGNTIYF

J gene: TRBJ1-4
CDR3 length: 13
V gene: TRBV12-3/TRBV12-4
CDR3 protein: CASAPQTGEKLFF

J gene: TRBJ2-7
CDR3 length: 14
V gene: TRBV5-4
CDR3 protein: CASSPTSSSYEQYF

J gene: TRBJ1-1
CDR3 length: 15
V gene: TRBV10-2
CDR3 protein: CASSEQGWGNTEAFF

J gene: TRBJ2-1
CDR3 length: 12
V gene: TRBV12-3/TRBV12-4
CDR3 protein: CASSLSFNEQFF

J gene: TRBJ1-4
CDR3 length: 12
V gene: TRBV7-9
CDR3 protein: CASSLARGKLFF

J gene: TRBJ1-6
CDR3 length: 12
V gene: TRBV2
CDR3 protein: CAGGLLNSPLHF

J gene: TRBJ1-5
CDR3 length: 16
V gene: TRBV24-1
CDR3 protein: CATSDQQGQGNQPQHF

J gene: TRBJ2-4
CDR3 length: 13
V gene: TRBV19
CDR3 protein: CASSIDGTGGQYF

J gene: TRBJ2-1
CDR3 length: 15
V gene: TRBV7-7
CDR3 protein: CASSPGLAGVGEQFF

J gene: TRBJ1-5
CDR3 length: 12
V gene: TRBV11-2
CDR3 protein: CASSSSGGPQHF

J gene: TRBJ2-7
CDR3 length: 16
V gene: TRBV5-1
CDR3 protein: CASSLVGGSSSYEQYF

J gene: TRBJ1-2
CDR3 length: 17
V gene: TRBV24-1
CDR3 protein: CATTEPPPPQGGDGYTF

J gene: TRBJ1-2
CDR3 length: 16
V gene: TRBV9
CDR3 protein: CASSATGGGYGDGYTF

J gene: TRBJ1-1
CDR3 length: 14
V gene: TRBV19
CDR3 protein: CASSITGGNTEAFF

J gene: TRBJ1-1
CDR3 length: 14
V gene: TRBV18
CDR3 protein: CASSHGQGDTEAFF

J gene: TRBJ2-1
CDR3 length: 16
V gene: TRBV11-2
CDR3 protein: CASSNLAARGYNEQFF

J gene: TRBJ2-3
CDR3 length: 14
V gene: TRBV7-9
CDR3 protein: CASSTGTSGDTQYF

J gene: TRBJ1-5
CDR3 length: 13
V gene: TRBV6-6
CDR3 protein: CASRQGRGQPQHF

J gene: TRBJ2-1
CDR3 length: 14
V gene: TRBV27
CDR3 protein: CASSAGTPYNEQFF

J gene: TRBJ1-3
CDR3 length: 15
V gene: TRBV6-5
CDR3 protein: CASRRGHHSGNTIYF

J gene: TRBJ1-1
CDR3 length: 15
V gene: TRBV2
CDR3 protein: CASSETGDPATEAFF

J gene: TRBJ2-3
CDR3 length: 16
V gene: TRBV5-1
CDR3 protein: CASSHITGESTDTQYF

J gene: TRBJ1-4
CDR3 length: 17
V gene: TRBV4-2
CDR3 protein: CASSQSRAGNNNEKLFF

J gene: TRBJ2-1
CDR3 length: 19
V gene: TRBV19
CDR3 protein: CASSKTGTSGSGSYNEQFF

J gene: TRBJ2-1
CDR3 length: 14
V gene: TRBV11-3
CDR3 protein: CASSQRTQGDEQFF

J gene: TRBJ2-5
CDR3 length: 16
V gene: TRBV19
CDR3 protein: CASRSGLAGHQETQYF

J gene: TRBJ1-6
CDR3 length: 15
V gene: TRBV2
CDR3 protein: CASSSGQGRSSPLHF

J gene: TRBJ1-3
CDR3 length: 14
V gene: TRBV5-8
CDR3 protein: CASSLGTVGNTIYF

J gene: TRBJ2-6
CDR3 length: 15
V gene: TRBV2
CDR3 protein: CASSDDNSGANVLTF

J gene: TRBJ1-1
CDR3 length: 15
V gene: TRBV5-6
CDR3 protein: CASSLRRVSDTEAFF

J gene: TRBJ2-3
CDR3 length: 18
V gene: TRBV9
CDR3 protein: CASSAGGTGSVTTDTQYF